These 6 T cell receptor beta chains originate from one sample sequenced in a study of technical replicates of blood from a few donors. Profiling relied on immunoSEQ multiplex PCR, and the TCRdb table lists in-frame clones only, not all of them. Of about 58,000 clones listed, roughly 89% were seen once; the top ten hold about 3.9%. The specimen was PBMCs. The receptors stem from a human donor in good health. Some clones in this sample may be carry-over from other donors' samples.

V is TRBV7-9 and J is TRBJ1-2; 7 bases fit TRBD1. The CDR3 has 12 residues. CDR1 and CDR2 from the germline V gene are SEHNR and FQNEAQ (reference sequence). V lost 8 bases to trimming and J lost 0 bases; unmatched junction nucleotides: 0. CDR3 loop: CASGTANYGYTF. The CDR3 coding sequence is TGTGCCAGCGGGACAGCTAACTATGGCTACACCTTC.

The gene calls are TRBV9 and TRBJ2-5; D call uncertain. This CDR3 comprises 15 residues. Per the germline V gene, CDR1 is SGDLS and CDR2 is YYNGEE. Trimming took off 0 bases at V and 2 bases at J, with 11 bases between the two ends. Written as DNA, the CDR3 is TGTGCCAGCAGCGTAGGAGAGCTGAAGCAAGAGACCCAGTACTTC. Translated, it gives CASSVGELKQETQYF.

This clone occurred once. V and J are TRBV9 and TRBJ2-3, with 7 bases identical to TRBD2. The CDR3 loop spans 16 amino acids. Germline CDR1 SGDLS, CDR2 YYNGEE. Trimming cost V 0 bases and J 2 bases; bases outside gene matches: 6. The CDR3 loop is CASSVVGGRSTDTQYF. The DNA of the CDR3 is TGTGCCAGCAGCGTAGTCGGCGGGAGATCCACAGATACGCAGTATTTT.

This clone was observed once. The CDR3: CASSQGQGAAGELFF. Written as DNA, the CDR3 is TGCGCCAGCAGCCAAGGGCAGGGGGCGGCCGGGGAGCTGTTTTTT. The chain combines TRBV4-1 with TRBJ2-2, with 8 bases lining up with TRBD1. The CDR3 consists of 15 residues. The V and J ends lost 1 base and 6 bases, in that order; junction bases with no gene match: 4. CDR1 is MGHRA and CDR2 is YSYEKL in the germline V gene.

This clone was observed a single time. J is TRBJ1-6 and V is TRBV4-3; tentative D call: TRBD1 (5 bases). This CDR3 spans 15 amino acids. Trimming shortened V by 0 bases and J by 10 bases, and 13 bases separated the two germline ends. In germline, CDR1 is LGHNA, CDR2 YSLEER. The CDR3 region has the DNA TGCGCCAGCAGCCAAGATCACACGGGGGGGTCACCCCTCCACTTT. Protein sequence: CASSQDHTGGSPLHF.

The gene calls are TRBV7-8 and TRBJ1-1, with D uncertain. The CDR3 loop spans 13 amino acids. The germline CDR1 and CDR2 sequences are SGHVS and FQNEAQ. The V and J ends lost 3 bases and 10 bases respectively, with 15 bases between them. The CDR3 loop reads CASSLQDSWGAFF. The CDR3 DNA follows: TGTGCCAGCAGCTTGCAGGACTCTTGGGGAGCTTTCTTT.